This T cell receptor (beta chain) came from a study of sequential checkpoint blockade in melanoma. Study information: Maintenance nivolumab came after either treatment sequence.

Unmatched junction bases numbered 3, after V lost 8 bases and J lost 3 bases. The CDR3 has 13 amino acids. Per the germline V gene, CDR1 is MNHNS and CDR2 is SASEGT. This clone was recorded a few times. Sequencing was performed with immunoSEQ multiplex PCR; in TCRdb, only in-frame clones are kept and a portion is missing. This table holds approximately 9,000 clones, 55% to 85% found once. Indicated treatment: randomized to nivolumab then ipilimumab (arm A) or the reverse (arm B). This clonotype was obtained from a human donor with melanoma. The chain has TRBV6-1 and TRBJ2-2; 7 bases align to TRBD2. The source material was CD8+ T cells sorted from blood (inferred from file names), sampled from a patient given nivolumab and ipilimumab in sequence. CDR3 bases: TGTGCCAGCGGCGGGAGAGACACCGGGGAGCTGTTTTTT. Its protein is CASGGRDTGELFF.